A selection of T cell receptor beta chains follows, all from one sample in a study of cytomegalovirus exposure and HLA in healthy donors. Profiling relied on immunoSEQ multiplex PCR, and the TCRdb table lists in-frame clones only, not all of them. This table has 100,000 to 150,000 clones, over 60% appearing once. The sequenced sample consisted of PBMCs. The source is a female donor in good health and CMV-seronegative. Both conserved end residues are part of each CDR3. Fields, in order: CDR3 length, clone size, J gene, D gene, V gene, CDR3 DNA, CDR3 protein. The D gene is left open where the match is weak. Size is omitted from some rows. Given values are once, few, many or a class for expanded clones.

cdr3_length: 13
clone_size: .
j_call: TRBJ1-5
d_call: .
v_call: TRBV7-6
cdr3_nt: TGTGCCAGCAGCGCGGGCCTTTATCAGCCCCAGCATTTT
cdr3_aa: CASSAGLYQPQHF

cdr3_length: 15
clone_size: .
j_call: TRBJ2-3
d_call: TRBD1
v_call: TRBV18
cdr3_nt: TGTGCCAGCTCAACTAGACAGGGAGCCACAGATACGCAGTATTTT
cdr3_aa: CASSTRQGATDTQYF

cdr3_length: 14
clone_size: .
j_call: TRBJ1-4
d_call: .
v_call: TRBV6-5
cdr3_nt: .
cdr3_aa: CASSSSGQYEKLFF

cdr3_length: 12
clone_size: .
j_call: TRBJ2-7
d_call: .
v_call: TRBV6-5
cdr3_nt: TGTGCCAGCAGTTCCGGAGCCTACGAGCAGTACTTC
cdr3_aa: CASSSGAYEQYF

cdr3_length: 16
clone_size: .
j_call: TRBJ1-2
d_call: TRBD1
v_call: TRBV5-6
cdr3_nt: TGTGCCAGCAGCTCGTCGGGACAGGCACCTAACTATGGCTACACCTTC
cdr3_aa: CASSSSGQAPNYGYTF

cdr3_length: 13
clone_size: few
j_call: TRBJ1-1
d_call: .
v_call: TRBV30
cdr3_nt: TGTGCCTTTAGGGGCAGCAAAATGTTTGAAGCTTTCTTT
cdr3_aa: CAFRGSKMFEAFF

cdr3_length: 15
clone_size: .
j_call: TRBJ1-4
d_call: TRBD1
v_call: TRBV5-8
cdr3_nt: TGTGCCAGCAGCAACAGGGGTTCAACTAATGAAAAACTGTTTTTT
cdr3_aa: CASSNRGSTNEKLFF

cdr3_length: 15
clone_size: .
j_call: TRBJ1-2
d_call: TRBD1
v_call: TRBV5-1
cdr3_nt: TGCGCCAGCGGACGACAGGGGGGAGCTAACTATGGCTACACCTTC
cdr3_aa: CASGRQGGANYGYTF

cdr3_length: 19
clone_size: .
j_call: TRBJ2-1
d_call: .
v_call: TRBV28
cdr3_nt: TGTGCCAGCAGTTTATTTGGAACATCCGGGACTCCAAGGTCGTATGAGCAGTTCTTC
cdr3_aa: CASSLFGTSGTPRSYEQFF

cdr3_length: 17
clone_size: .
j_call: TRBJ2-5
d_call: TRBD2
v_call: TRBV7-6
cdr3_nt: TGTGCCAGCAGCCCGAGACTAGCGGGGACTGTGCAAGAGACCCAGTACTTC
cdr3_aa: CASSPRLAGTVQETQYF

cdr3_length: 15
clone_size: once
j_call: TRBJ1-5
d_call: .
v_call: TRBV5-8
cdr3_nt: TGTGCCAGCAGCTTGGACCAGGCTAGCAATCAGCCCCAGCATTTT
cdr3_aa: CASSLDQASNQPQHF

cdr3_length: 16
clone_size: .
j_call: TRBJ2-7
d_call: TRBD1
v_call: TRBV11-2
cdr3_nt: TGTGCCAGCAGCTGGTCAGGGACAGCCAGCTCCTACGAGCAGTACTTC
cdr3_aa: CASSWSGTASSYEQYF

cdr3_length: 15
clone_size: .
j_call: TRBJ2-1
d_call: .
v_call: TRBV4-2
cdr3_nt: TGTGCCAGCAGCCCGACCGTCCGGTTCAGCGATGAGCAGTTCTTC
cdr3_aa: CASSPTVRFSDEQFF

cdr3_length: 14
clone_size: .
j_call: TRBJ2-5
d_call: .
v_call: TRBV6-5
cdr3_nt: TGTGCCAGCAGTCTAACAGGGTCCCGGGAGACCCAGTACTTC
cdr3_aa: CASSLTGSRETQYF

cdr3_length: 15
clone_size: .
j_call: TRBJ1-3
d_call: .
v_call: TRBV11-2
cdr3_nt: TGTGCCAGCAGCTTAAACGGACAATCTGGAAACACCATATATTTT
cdr3_aa: CASSLNGQSGNTIYF

cdr3_length: 13
clone_size: .
j_call: TRBJ2-1
d_call: TRBD1
v_call: TRBV25-1
cdr3_nt: TGTGCCAGCAGTGAATCGACAGGGAATGAGCAGTTCTTC
cdr3_aa: CASSESTGNEQFF

cdr3_length: 13
clone_size: .
j_call: TRBJ2-3
d_call: .
v_call: TRBV29-1
cdr3_nt: TGCAGCGTCGTACTAGCATTGGCAGATACGCAGTATTTT
cdr3_aa: CSVVLALADTQYF

cdr3_length: 13
clone_size: .
j_call: TRBJ1-5
d_call: .
v_call: TRBV2
cdr3_nt: TGTGCCAGCAATTCACAGGGTTATCAGCCCCAGCATTTT
cdr3_aa: CASNSQGYQPQHF

cdr3_length: 14
clone_size: once
j_call: TRBJ2-7
d_call: .
v_call: TRBV4-2
cdr3_nt: TGTGCCAGCAGCCAACTGACAATCCCTTACGAGCAGTACTTC
cdr3_aa: CASSQLTIPYEQYF

cdr3_length: 14
clone_size: .
j_call: TRBJ2-2
d_call: .
v_call: TRBV4-1
cdr3_nt: TGCGCCAGCAGCCACGCCGTCAGCACCGGGGAGCTGTTTTTT
cdr3_aa: CASSHAVSTGELFF

cdr3_length: 11
clone_size: .
j_call: TRBJ1-1
d_call: .
v_call: TRBV29-1
cdr3_nt: TGCAGCGTTTCATACTCGGCTGAAGCTTTCTTT
cdr3_aa: CSVSYSAEAFF

cdr3_length: 15
clone_size: .
j_call: TRBJ1-2
d_call: .
v_call: TRBV6-5
cdr3_nt: TGTGCCAGCAGTTACCAGGGCGGGGGTAACTATGGCTACACCTTC
cdr3_aa: CASSYQGGGNYGYTF

cdr3_length: 18
clone_size: .
j_call: TRBJ2-5
d_call: TRBD1
v_call: TRBV7-8
cdr3_nt: TGTGCCAGCAGCTCAACCGCCCTGACAGGGGTTATCCAAGAGACCCAGTACTTC
cdr3_aa: CASSSTALTGVIQETQYF

cdr3_length: 14
clone_size: .
j_call: TRBJ2-7
d_call: .
v_call: TRBV10-3
cdr3_nt: TGTGCCATCAGTGAGGGCAGGAATCTCCACGAGCAGTACTTC
cdr3_aa: CAISEGRNLHEQYF

cdr3_length: 15
clone_size: .
j_call: TRBJ2-7
d_call: TRBD2
v_call: TRBV7-9
cdr3_nt: TGTGCCAGCAGCTTAAGCGGGGGGCCCCCCTACGAGCAGTACTTC
cdr3_aa: CASSLSGGPPYEQYF

cdr3_length: 12
clone_size: .
j_call: TRBJ2-1
d_call: .
v_call: TRBV6-1
cdr3_nt: TGTGCCAGCCGGACAGATCTCGATGAGCAGTTCTTC
cdr3_aa: CASRTDLDEQFF

cdr3_length: 16
clone_size: .
j_call: TRBJ2-2
d_call: TRBD1
v_call: TRBV5-1
cdr3_nt: TGCGCCAGCAGCCCAGGACAGGGGAGTTATACCGGGGAGCTGTTTTTT
cdr3_aa: CASSPGQGSYTGELFF

cdr3_length: 15
clone_size: .
j_call: TRBJ2-7
d_call: .
v_call: TRBV6-1
cdr3_nt: TGTGCCAGCAGTGATGTCGCGCTAGCCGACTACGAGCAGTACTTC
cdr3_aa: CASSDVALADYEQYF

cdr3_length: 14
clone_size: .
j_call: TRBJ2-3
d_call: .
v_call: TRBV19
cdr3_nt: TGTGCCAGTAGTCGGGGGGCGACGGCAGATACGCAGTATTTT
cdr3_aa: CASSRGATADTQYF

cdr3_length: 14
clone_size: .
j_call: TRBJ1-1
d_call: .
v_call: TRBV27
cdr3_nt: TGTGCCAGAGGCCCCCAACAGGGGAACACTGAAGCTTTCTTT
cdr3_aa: CARGPQQGNTEAFF

cdr3_length: 14
clone_size: .
j_call: TRBJ1-1
d_call: .
v_call: TRBV15
cdr3_nt: TGTGCCACCAGCAGAGATGGCAGGGGCACTGAAGCTTTCTTT
cdr3_aa: CATSRDGRGTEAFF

cdr3_length: 13
clone_size: .
j_call: TRBJ2-7
d_call: TRBD2
v_call: TRBV7-9
cdr3_nt: TGTGCCAGCAGCTTTAGCGGGAGTTACGAGCAGCACTTC
cdr3_aa: CASSFSGSYEQHF

cdr3_length: 14
clone_size: .
j_call: TRBJ2-7
d_call: TRBD1
v_call: TRBV2
cdr3_nt: TGTGCCAGCCCCCGGGACAGGGGGAACTACGAGCAGTACTTC
cdr3_aa: CASPRDRGNYEQYF

cdr3_length: 15
clone_size: .
j_call: TRBJ1-2
d_call: .
v_call: TRBV5-4
cdr3_nt: TGTGCCAGCAGCCCGTGGAGTGGGGCTGGCTATGGCTACACCTTC
cdr3_aa: CASSPWSGAGYGYTF

cdr3_length: 13
clone_size: few
j_call: TRBJ1-1
d_call: .
v_call: TRBV5-6
cdr3_nt: TGTGCCAGCAGCCGGGGAGTGGTCACTGAAGCTTTCTTT
cdr3_aa: CASSRGVVTEAFF

cdr3_length: 17
clone_size: .
j_call: TRBJ2-2
d_call: TRBD2
v_call: TRBV7-9
cdr3_nt: TGTGCCAGCAGCTTGACTAGCGGGGGGCATGCCACCGGGGAGCTGTTTTTT
cdr3_aa: CASSLTSGGHATGELFF

cdr3_length: 15
clone_size: .
j_call: TRBJ1-4
d_call: .
v_call: TRBV4-1
cdr3_nt: TGCGCCAGCAGCTCAACGGGCGGGTATAATGAAAAACTGTTTTTT
cdr3_aa: CASSSTGGYNEKLFF

cdr3_length: 17
clone_size: .
j_call: TRBJ2-7
d_call: .
v_call: TRBV7-2
cdr3_nt: TGTGCCAGCAGCTCCCCCGGGGGGCAGGGGGCTAAGGGCGAGCAGTACTTC
cdr3_aa: CASSSPGGQGAKGEQYF

cdr3_length: 13
clone_size: .
j_call: TRBJ1-2
d_call: .
v_call: TRBV6-5
cdr3_nt: TGTGCCAGCAGCCTGGACAGCAACTATGGCTACACCTTC
cdr3_aa: CASSLDSNYGYTF

cdr3_length: 17
clone_size: .
j_call: TRBJ2-3
d_call: TRBD2
v_call: TRBV4-1
cdr3_nt: TGCGCCAGCAGCCGCCTACTAGCGGGAGGGCGGGCAGATACGCAGTATTTT
cdr3_aa: CASSRLLAGGRADTQYF

cdr3_length: 13
clone_size: .
j_call: TRBJ2-5
d_call: TRBD2
v_call: TRBV19
cdr3_nt: TGTGCCAGTAGTCGGGGGGTATCAGAGACCCAGTACTTC
cdr3_aa: CASSRGVSETQYF

cdr3_length: 13
clone_size: .
j_call: TRBJ1-1
d_call: .
v_call: TRBV6-1
cdr3_nt: TGTGCCAGCCGCCCCCTATTCAACACTGAAGCTTTCTTT
cdr3_aa: CASRPLFNTEAFF

cdr3_length: 13
clone_size: .
j_call: TRBJ1-1
d_call: TRBD1
v_call: TRBV7-8
cdr3_nt: TGTGCCAGCAGCAGACAGGGCAACACTGAAGCTTTCTTT
cdr3_aa: CASSRQGNTEAFF

cdr3_length: 13
clone_size: .
j_call: TRBJ1-5
d_call: TRBD1
v_call: TRBV19
cdr3_nt: TGTGCCAGTAGTAACACAGGGGATCAGCCCCAGCATTTT
cdr3_aa: CASSNTGDQPQHF

cdr3_length: 13
clone_size: .
j_call: TRBJ2-7
d_call: .
v_call: TRBV30
cdr3_nt: TGTGCCTGGAGTGTACGCAGGATCTACGAGCAGTACTTC
cdr3_aa: CAWSVRRIYEQYF

cdr3_length: 13
clone_size: .
j_call: TRBJ2-3
d_call: .
v_call: TRBV7-2
cdr3_nt: TGTGCCAGCAGCTTAAGCAGCACAGATACGCAGTATTTT
cdr3_aa: CASSLSSTDTQYF

cdr3_length: 13
clone_size: .
j_call: TRBJ2-2
d_call: .
v_call: TRBV7-2
cdr3_nt: TGTGCCAGCAGCTCCTCCCCTCGGGGGGAGCTGTTTTTT
cdr3_aa: CASSSSPRGELFF

cdr3_length: 14
clone_size: .
j_call: TRBJ2-7
d_call: .
v_call: TRBV5-4
cdr3_nt: TGTGCCAGCAGCTTGTGGCTAGTAGGAACCGAGCAGTACTTC
cdr3_aa: CASSLWLVGTEQYF

cdr3_length: 13
clone_size: .
j_call: TRBJ2-1
d_call: .
v_call: TRBV6-5
cdr3_nt: TGTGCCAGCAGACCGAACTCTGGCAATGAGCAGTTCTTC
cdr3_aa: CASRPNSGNEQFF

cdr3_length: 13
clone_size: .
j_call: TRBJ1-2
d_call: .
v_call: TRBV10-1
cdr3_nt: TGCGCCAGCAGTGAGAGCGGACCCTATGGCTACACCTTC
cdr3_aa: CASSESGPYGYTF

cdr3_length: 14
clone_size: .
j_call: TRBJ1-1
d_call: .
v_call: TRBV30
cdr3_nt: TGTGCCTGGACTTTCGGGGGGGCGCGGACTGAAGCTTTCTTT
cdr3_aa: CAWTFGGARTEAFF

cdr3_length: 20
clone_size: few
j_call: TRBJ2-1
d_call: TRBD1
v_call: TRBV13
cdr3_nt: TGTGCCAGCAGCTTAGGCTTGTCAGGGGGTCGTTCAGGGGGTCGTGTTGAGCAGTTCTTC
cdr3_aa: CASSLGLSGGRSGGRVEQFF

cdr3_length: 14
clone_size: .
j_call: TRBJ2-2
d_call: .
v_call: TRBV4-1
cdr3_nt: TGCGCCAGCAGCCAAGAGTCAAGCTACGGGGAGCTGTTTTTT
cdr3_aa: CASSQESSYGELFF

cdr3_length: 17
clone_size: .
j_call: TRBJ1-2
d_call: .
v_call: TRBV9
cdr3_nt: TGTGCCAGCAGCCCCAACTCGGGGGAAGCTTTGAACTATGGCTACACCTTC
cdr3_aa: CASSPNSGEALNYGYTF

cdr3_length: 15
clone_size: .
j_call: TRBJ1-2
d_call: TRBD1
v_call: TRBV5-1
cdr3_nt: TGCGCCAGCAGCCCCGGATCACAGGGGCTGGAAGGCTACACCTTC
cdr3_aa: CASSPGSQGLEGYTF

cdr3_length: 17
clone_size: .
j_call: TRBJ1-1
d_call: .
v_call: TRBV4-1
cdr3_nt: TGCGCCAGCAGCCAAGATCGGGGGGGGGAGGTGAACACTGAAGCTTTCTTT
cdr3_aa: CASSQDRGGEVNTEAFF

cdr3_length: 15
clone_size: once
j_call: TRBJ1-6
d_call: TRBD1
v_call: TRBV30
cdr3_nt: TGTGCCTGGAACCCTGGACAGGGGGAACATTCACCCCTCCACTTT
cdr3_aa: CAWNPGQGEHSPLHF

cdr3_length: 12
clone_size: .
j_call: TRBJ1-2
d_call: .
v_call: TRBV30
cdr3_nt: TGTGCCTGGGCGGGTGCTCCTTATGGCTACACCTTC
cdr3_aa: CAWAGAPYGYTF

cdr3_length: 16
clone_size: .
j_call: TRBJ1-6
d_call: TRBD1
v_call: TRBV4-1
cdr3_nt: TGCGCCAGCAGCCAGACCAGAGGACAGGCGAATTCACCCCTCCACTTT
cdr3_aa: CASSQTRGQANSPLHF